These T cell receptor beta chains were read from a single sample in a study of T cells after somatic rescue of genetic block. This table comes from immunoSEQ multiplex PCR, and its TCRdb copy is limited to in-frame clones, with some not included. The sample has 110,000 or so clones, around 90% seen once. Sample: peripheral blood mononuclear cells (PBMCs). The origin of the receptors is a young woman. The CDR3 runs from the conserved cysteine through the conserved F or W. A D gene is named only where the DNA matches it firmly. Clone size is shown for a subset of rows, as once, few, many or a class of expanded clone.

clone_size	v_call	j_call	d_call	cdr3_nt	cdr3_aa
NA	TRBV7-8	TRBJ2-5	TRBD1	TGTGCCAGCAGGTCACAGGGGGGCCAAGAGACCCAGTACTTC	CASRSQGGQETQYF
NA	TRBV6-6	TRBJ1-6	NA	TGTGCCAGCACCCCCGACTCCGGGCCGAATTCACCCCTCCACTTT	CASTPDSGPNSPLHF
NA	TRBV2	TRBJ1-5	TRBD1	TGTGCCAGCAGGACGACAGGGAAGAGCAATCAGCCCCAGCATTTT	CASRTTGKSNQPQHF
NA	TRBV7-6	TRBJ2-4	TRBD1	TGTGCCAGCAGCCCGAGTCCCGGGACAGTGAACATTCAGTACTTC	CASSPSPGTVNIQYF
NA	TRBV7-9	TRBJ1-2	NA	TGTGCCAGCAGCAGCCCTATGGTAGAGCGAGGTGGCTACACCTTC	CASSSPMVERGGYTF
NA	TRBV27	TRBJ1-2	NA	TGTGCCAGCAGTCCTACAGGGTACGGCTACACCTTC	CASSPTGYGYTF
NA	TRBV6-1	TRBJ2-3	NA	TGTGCCAGCAGTGAACGGAAGTCTACCCTCACAGATACGCAGTATTTT	CASSERKSTLTDTQYF
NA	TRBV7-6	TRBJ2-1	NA	TGTGCCAGCAGTTCCCTTGCCCCGAGCTCCTACAATGAGCAGTTCTTC	CASSSLAPSSYNEQFF
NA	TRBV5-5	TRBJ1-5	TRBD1	TGTGCCAGCAGCTTGTGGGGACAGGGGGTTGAGAGCAATCAGCCCCAGCATTTT	CASSLWGQGVESNQPQHF
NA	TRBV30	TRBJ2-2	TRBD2	TGTGCCTGGGGGCGACAGACTAGCGTGGAGCTGTTTTTT	CAWGRQTSVELFF
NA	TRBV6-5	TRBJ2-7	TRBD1	TGTGCCAGCAGTTACACCGGGACAGGGGAGCAGTACTTC	CASSYTGTGEQYF
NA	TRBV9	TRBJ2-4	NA	TGTGCCAGCAGCGTTGACCCCAAAAACATTCAGTACTTC	CASSVDPKNIQYF
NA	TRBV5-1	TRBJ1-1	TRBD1	TGCGCCAGCAGCTGGACAGGTGGGAACACTGAAGCTTTCTTT	CASSWTGGNTEAFF
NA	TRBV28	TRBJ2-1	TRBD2	TGTGCCAGCAGTTTGCTCGCGGGGGGGCCGAATGAGCAGTTCTTC	CASSLLAGGPNEQFF
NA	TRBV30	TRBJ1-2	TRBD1	TGTGCCTGGAGCCCAAGCTGGGACAGATACTATGGCTACACCTTC	CAWSPSWDRYYGYTF
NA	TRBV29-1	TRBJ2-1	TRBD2	TGCAGCGTTGTCGAGGGGCGCGGGAGGGGTTCCTACAATGAGCAGTTCTTC	CSVVEGRGRGSYNEQFF
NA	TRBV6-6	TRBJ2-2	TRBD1	TGTGCCAGCAGTTACTCGAGGGAACAGGGGACCGGGGAGCTGTTTTTT	CASSYSREQGTGELFF
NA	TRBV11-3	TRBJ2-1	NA	TGTGCCAGCAGCTTAACAACCCGGGGCTACAATGAGCAGTTCTTC	CASSLTTRGYNEQFF
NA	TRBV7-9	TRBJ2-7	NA	TGTGCCAGCAGCCTCCTTGGCGGGCAGGGCCACTACGAGCAGTACTTC	CASSLLGGQGHYEQYF
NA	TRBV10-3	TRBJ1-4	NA	TGTGCCATCACCAGGCTCCCTAATGAAAAACTGTTTTTT	CAITRLPNEKLFF
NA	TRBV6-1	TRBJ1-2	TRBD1	TGTGCCAGCAGCCTGACAGGGGTTCTTGGCTACACCTTC	CASSLTGVLGYTF
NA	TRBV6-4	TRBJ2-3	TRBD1	TGTGCCAGCAGCCGGGACAGGGGCACAGATACGCAGTATTTT	CASSRDRGTDTQYF
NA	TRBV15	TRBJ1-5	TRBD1	TGTGCCACCAGCAGAGGACAGGGGTTAACTAACAATCAGCCCCAGCATTTT	CATSRGQGLTNNQPQHF
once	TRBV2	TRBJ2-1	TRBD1	TGTGCCAGCAGGGACAGGGGGCAATCCTACAATGAGCAGTTCTTC	CASRDRGQSYNEQFF
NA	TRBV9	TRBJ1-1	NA	TGTGCCAGCAGCGTAGCAGACAGTGAAGCTTTCTTT	CASSVADSEAFF
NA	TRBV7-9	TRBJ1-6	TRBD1	TGTGCCAGCAGCCCCTGGACAGGGCCTATAGGGACCCTCCACTTT	CASSPWTGPIGTLHF
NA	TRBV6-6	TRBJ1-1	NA	TGTGCCAGCAGTGGCCTACAGGGAGGGAACACTGAAGCTTTCTTT	CASSGLQGGNTEAFF
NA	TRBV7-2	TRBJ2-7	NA	TGTGCCAGCAGCTTTTTATGGAACGACGAGCAGTACTTC	CASSFLWNDEQYF
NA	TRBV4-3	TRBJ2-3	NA	TGCGCCAGCAGCGCACTAGCCCAGAGCACAGATACGCAGTATTTT	CASSALAQSTDTQYF
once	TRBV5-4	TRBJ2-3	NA	TGTGCCAGCAGCCCGATCCCCCCCAGCACAGATACGCAGTATTTT	CASSPIPPSTDTQYF
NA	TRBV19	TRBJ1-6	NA	TGTGCCACCCGAGAGGGCAGATCCTCACCCCTCCACTTT	CATREGRSSPLHF
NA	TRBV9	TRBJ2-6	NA	TGTGCCAGCAGCCCAACAGGGTTCGGGGCCAACGTCCTGACTTTC	CASSPTGFGANVLTF
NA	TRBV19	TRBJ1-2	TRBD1	TGTGCCAGTAGTATAGAACCTTGGGACAGGGGGAACTATGGCTACACCTTC	CASSIEPWDRGNYGYTF
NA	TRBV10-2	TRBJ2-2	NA	TGCGCCAGCAAAGGACGGGGGAACACCGGGGAGCTGTTTTTT	CASKGRGNTGELFF
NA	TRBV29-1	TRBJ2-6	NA	TGCAGCGCGAGCTCTGGGGCCAACGTCCTGACTTTC	CSASSGANVLTF
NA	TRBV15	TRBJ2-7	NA	TGTGCCACCAGCTTTGGGGAATCTGAGCAGTACTTC	CATSFGESEQYF
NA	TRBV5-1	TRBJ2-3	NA	TGCGCCAGCAGCTTTTCGACAGGCCAGGACGAAGATACGCAGTATTTT	CASSFSTGQDEDTQYF
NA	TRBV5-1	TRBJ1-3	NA	TGCGCCAGCAGACCGGACAGTTCCTTCTCTGGAAACACCATATATTTT	CASRPDSSFSGNTIYF
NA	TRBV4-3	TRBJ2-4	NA	TGCGCCAGCAGCCAAGTACGATTCGGCACCAACATTCAGTACTTC	CASSQVRFGTNIQYF
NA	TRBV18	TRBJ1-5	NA	TGTGCCAGCTCACCCGGATTTGGGAATCAGCCCCAGCATTTT	CASSPGFGNQPQHF
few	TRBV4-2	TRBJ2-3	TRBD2	TGTGCCAGCAGCCAATCTAGCGGGGGGGCAGATACGCAGTATTTT	CASSQSSGGADTQYF
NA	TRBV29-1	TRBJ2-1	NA	TGCAGCGCCGGGTTAGGGAGGGGGGATGAGCAGTTCTTC	CSAGLGRGDEQFF
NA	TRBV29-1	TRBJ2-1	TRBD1	TGCAGCGTTGGTAGGACAGGGTTTAACAATGAGCAGTTCTTC	CSVGRTGFNNEQFF
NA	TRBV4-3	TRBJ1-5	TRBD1	TGCGCCAGCAGCCAAGATTTTCGGACAGGGCCGAATCAGCCCCAGCATTTT	CASSQDFRTGPNQPQHF
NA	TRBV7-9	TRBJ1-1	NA	TGTGCCAGCAGCTTAGGGACACGGAACACTGAAGCTTTCTTT	CASSLGTRNTEAFF
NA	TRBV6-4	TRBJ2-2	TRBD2	TGTGCCAGCAGTCCCTCGTCGCGGGGGGCCTCCACCGGGGAGCTGTTTTTT	CASSPSSRGASTGELFF
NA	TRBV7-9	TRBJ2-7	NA	TGTGCCAGCAGCCCCACAGGGTCCGAGCAGTACTTC	CASSPTGSEQYF
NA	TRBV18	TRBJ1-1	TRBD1	TGTGCCAGCTCACTTGGACAGGGGAACACTGAAGCTTTCTTT	CASSLGQGNTEAFF
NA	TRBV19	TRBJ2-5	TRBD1	TGTGCCAGTAGTGGACAGGGAGAGACCCAGTACTTC	CASSGQGETQYF
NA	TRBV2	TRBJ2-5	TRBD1	TGTGCCAGCAGCCTCGGGACAGAAGAGACCCAGTACTTC	CASSLGTEETQYF
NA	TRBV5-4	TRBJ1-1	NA	TGTGCCAGCAGCTTGGATACAGGGAACACTGAAGCTTTCTTT	CASSLDTGNTEAFF
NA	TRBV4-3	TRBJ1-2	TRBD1	TGCGCCAGCAGCCAAGCCCCACAGGGGAGTTATGGCTACACCTTC	CASSQAPQGSYGYTF
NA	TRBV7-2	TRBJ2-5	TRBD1	TGTGCCAGCAGAAGGGGACAGGGCGGAGAGACCCAGTACTTC	CASRRGQGGETQYF
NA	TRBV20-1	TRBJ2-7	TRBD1	TGCAGTTCCCCGACAGGGCGGGAGCAGTACTTC	CSSPTGREQYF
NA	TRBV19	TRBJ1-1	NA	TGTGCCAGTAGTATAGATCATTTCGGTACAGGGAACACTGAAGCTTTCTTT	CASSIDHFGTGNTEAFF
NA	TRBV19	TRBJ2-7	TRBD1	TGTGCCAGTAGGAGCCGGGACAGGGCTGTCGAGCAGTACTTC	CASRSRDRAVEQYF
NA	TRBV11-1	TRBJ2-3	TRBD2	TGTGCCAGCAGCTTATGGCTAGCGGGGGCCGGTAGCACAGATACGCAGTATTTT	CASSLWLAGAGSTDTQYF
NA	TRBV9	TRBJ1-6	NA	TGTGCCAGCAGCCTCAATCCAGGGGAGGTTAACGATAATTCACCCCTCCACTTT	CASSLNPGEVNDNSPLHF
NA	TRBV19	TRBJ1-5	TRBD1	TGTGCCAGTAGTCGAGGGTCGCCAGGGGGACTTTATAGCAATCAGCCCCAGCATTTT	CASSRGSPGGLYSNQPQHF
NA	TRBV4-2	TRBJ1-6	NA	TGTGCCAGCAGCCCCCCCGGGGGGGTGGGGTCACCCCTCCACTTT	CASSPPGGVGSPLHF